The 17 T cell receptor beta chains below come from one sample, sequenced in a study of CD8 T cells in ankylosing spondylitis. Notes on the study in general: Seemingly distinctive of ankylosing spondylitis blood was a TCR beta motif formed by eight highly homologous variants.

Each CDR3 protein gets one entry after TCRdb re-called the 5' RACE reads with MiXCR. In the table there are 450,000 or so distinct CDR3 sequences, roughly a quarter of which are singletons. These receptors' antigens are unknown. Sample: blood, either unsorted or a sorted T cell fraction (not recorded which). These receptors originate from a male donor with ankylosing spondylitis.

A few counts support this clonotype. The rearrangement uses TRBV28 and TRBJ2-1; D is unclear. Trimming pared 4 bases from V and 0 bases from J, leaving 16 bases between. CDR3 size: 17 residues. Looked up from germline, CDR1 is MDHEN and CDR2 is SYDVKM. The CDR3 DNA is TGTGCCAGCAGTTCCCCTTGGGTAGACCTCTCCTACAATGAGCAGTTCTTC. It yields the protein CASSSPWVDLSYNEQFF.

J is TRBJ2-1 and V is TRBV11-1; 7 bases line up with TRBD2. Germline V gene data show CDR1 as SGHAT and CDR2 as FQDESV (reference sequence). Losses at the gene ends were 5 bases for V and 9 bases for J; bases not matched to a gene: 10. The CDR3 has 14 residues. The CDR3 nucleotides read TGTGCCAGCAGCAATGGACTAGGTCGGGGTGAGCAGTTCTTC. It translates to CASSNGLGRGEQFF.

The chain uses TRBV29-1 and TRBJ1-5; 7 bases map to TRBD1. With 4 bases clipped from V and 7 bases from J, the junction kept 7 bases outside the gene matches. The V gene's germline CDR1 is SQVTM and CDR2 ANQGSEA. The CDR3 consists of 13 residues. CDR3 sequence (DNA): TGCAGCGTTGGGGAAAGCAGGGGGCAGCCCCAGCATTTT. Encoded protein: CSVGESRGQPQHF.

This clonotype was picked up a small number of times. The V call is TRBV5-1, the J call TRBJ2-3, with TRBD2 matching 9 bases. The CDR3 length is 16 residues. The V segment lost 7 bases and the J segment 4 bases; nucleotides outside the gene matches: 13. Germline V gene data show CDR1 as SGHRS and CDR2 as YFSETQ. Written as DNA, the CDR3 is TGCGCCAGCCGTCAAGAGGTTAGCGGGAGTTCAGATACGCAGTATTTT. Translation: CASRQEVSGSSDTQYF.

This clonotype was observed a few times. This chain links TRBV27 with TRBJ2-1; D remains unclear. The CDR3 is 13 amino acids. The ends were cut back, 4 bases at V and 10 bases at J, with 14 bases in the middle. Per the germline V gene, CDR1 is MNHEY and CDR2 is SMNVEV (reference sequence). The CDR3 reads CASSSLTAREQFF. The DNA of the CDR3 is TGTGCCAGCAGTTCGCTCACCGCCCGAGAGCAGTTCTTC.

The chain is built from TRBV12-3 or TRBV12-4 and TRBJ2-3; 12 nucleotides match TRBD2. Trimming at V came to 6 bases and at J to 4 bases, leaving 8 bases not matched to a gene. This CDR3 contains 16 residues. The CDR3 reads CASSTLAGGGADTQYF. Written as DNA, the CDR3 is TGTGCCAGCAGCACACTAGCGGGAGGCGGCGCAGATACGCAGTATTTT.

This sequence joins TRBV5-1 and TRBJ2-1; D possibly corresponds to TRBD2 (7 bases). The CDR3 spans 16 residues. Trimming left V 4 bases short and J 2 bases short, with 16 bases between. Germline V gives CDR1 SGHRS, CDR2 YFSETQ. CDR3 bases: TGCGCCAGCAGCAGGCGAAGGGGGGGCGCCTACAATGAGCAGTTCTTC. Translated: CASSRRRGGAYNEQFF.

The rearrangement joins TRBV11-2 to TRBJ2-5, with 14 nucleotides matching TRBD2. The V gene's germline CDR1 is SGHAT and CDR2 FQNNGV. After removal of 4 bases from V and 3 bases from J, the junction contained 7 bases not matched to a gene. The CDR3 totals 17 residues. The CDR3 nucleotides read TGTGCCAGCAGCTCATGGACTAGCGGGAGGCCAGAAGAGACCCAGTACTTC. The encoded protein is CASSSWTSGRPEETQYF.

This chain connects TRBV20-1 to TRBJ2-7, with unresolved D. Germline-derived CDR1 and CDR2 are DFQATT and SNEGSKA (reference sequence). The CDR3 totals 14 residues. The germline V and J ends were trimmed by 4 bases and 3 bases, with 16 bases remaining between them. Written as DNA, the CDR3 is TGCAGTGCTAAGGAGACTCTTGTTGTCTACGAGCAGTACTTC. Its translation is CSAKETLVVYEQYF.

The chain is built from TRBV7-9 and TRBJ2-3; TRBD2 agrees at 9 bases. Losses at the gene ends were 5 bases for V and 5 bases for J; bases not matched to a gene: 5. Per the germline V gene, CDR1 is SEHNR and CDR2 is FQNEAQ (reference sequence). This CDR3 has 14 amino acids. The CDR3 loop is CASSPRTSEDTQYF. CDR3 DNA: TGTGCCAGCAGCCCCAGGACTAGCGAAGATACGCAGTATTTT.

This clonotype was counted a few times. The V and J genes are TRBV7-9 and TRBJ2-5; the match to TRBD1 covers 12 bases. CDR1 and CDR2 from the germline V gene are SEHNR and FQNEAQ (reference sequence). V lost 5 bases to trimming and J lost 4 bases; unmatched junction nucleotides: 11. CDR3 length: 17 amino acids. The CDR3 DNA reads as TGTGCCAGCAGCCCCCTGTACGGGACAGGGGGCGGAGAGACCCAGTACTTC. Protein: CASSPLYGTGGGETQYF.

This clonotype was picked up a small number of times. The chain has TRBV6-5 and TRBJ2-3, with 10 bases matching TRBD2. The CDR3 has 15 amino acids. CDR1 MNHEY and CDR2 SVGAGI come from the germline V gene. J was trimmed by 6 bases and V by 4 bases; bases with no gene match: 7. CDR3 sequence reads: CASSSSGRASDTQYF. Here the CDR3 DNA reads TGTGCCAGCAGTTCCAGCGGGAGGGCCTCTGATACGCAGTATTTT.

In its sample, this clonotype was seen a few times. As DNA, the CDR3 is TGTGCCAGCAGGGGGGGGACATCCGAGCAGTTCTTC. Protein product: CASRGGTSEQFF. The chain combines TRBV9 with TRBJ2-1; tentative D call: TRBD2 (7 bases). Trimming took 5 bases from V and 10 from J, leaving 13 bases between them. The length of the CDR3 is 12 residues. Germline V gene sequence: CDR1 SGDLS, CDR2 YYNGEE.

This clonotype occurred a few times. The chain employs TRBV12-3 or TRBV12-4 and TRBJ2-7; D is ambiguous. This CDR3 is built from 12 residues. Trimming left V 8 bases short and J 0 bases short, with 8 bases between. The CDR3 reads CASLSSSYEQYF. CDR3 in DNA: TGTGCCAGCTTAAGCAGCTCCTACGAGCAGTACTTC.

The chain recombines TRBV7-2 with TRBJ2-7; D is ambiguous. The V end lost 5 bases, the J end lost 2 bases, and 16 bases lay between the germline ends. The germline gives CDR1 SGHTA, CDR2 FQGNSA. CDR3 length: 15 residues. The DNA for the CDR3 is TGTGCCAGCAGCCCCGCCCCGGGTCGAGCCTACGAGCAGTACTTC. Amino acids: CASSPAPGRAYEQYF.

The DNA of the CDR3 is TGTGCCAGCAGCTTGGTGCCGGATTTCAATCAGCCCCAGCATTTT. It codes for CASSLVPDFNQPQHF. The V gene is TRBV5-5, the J gene TRBJ1-5; unclear D gene. CDR3 length: 15 residues. The germline V gene encodes CDR1 SGHKS and CDR2 YYEKEE (reference sequence). V lost 0 bases and J 3 bases, leaving 10 bases between the germline ends.

CDR3 residues: CASSLYDGEGAYGYTF. DNA for the CDR3: TGCGCCAGCAGCTTGTACGACGGAGAAGGGGCCTATGGCTACACCTTC. V usage is TRBV5-1 and J usage is TRBJ1-2, with a possible D match to TRBD1 (5 bases). V shed 1 base and J shed 4 bases, with 17 bases lying between them. The CDR3 contains 16 residues. The V gene's germline CDR1 is SGHRS and CDR2 YFSETQ.